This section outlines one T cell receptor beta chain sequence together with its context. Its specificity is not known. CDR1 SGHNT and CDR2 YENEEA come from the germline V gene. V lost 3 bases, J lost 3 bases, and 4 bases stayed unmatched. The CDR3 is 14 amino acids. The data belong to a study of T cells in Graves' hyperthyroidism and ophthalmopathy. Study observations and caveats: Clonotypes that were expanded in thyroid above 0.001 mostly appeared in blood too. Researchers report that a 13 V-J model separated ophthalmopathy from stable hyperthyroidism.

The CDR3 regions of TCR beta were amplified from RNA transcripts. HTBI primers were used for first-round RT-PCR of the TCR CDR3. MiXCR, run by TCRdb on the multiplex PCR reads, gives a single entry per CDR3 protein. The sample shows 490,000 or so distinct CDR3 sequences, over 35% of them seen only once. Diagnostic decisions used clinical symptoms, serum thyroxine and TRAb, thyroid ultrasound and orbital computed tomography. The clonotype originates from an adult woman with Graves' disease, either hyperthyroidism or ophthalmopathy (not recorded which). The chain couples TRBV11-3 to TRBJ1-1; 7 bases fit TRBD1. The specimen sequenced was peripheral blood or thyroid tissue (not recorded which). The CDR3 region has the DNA TGTGCCAGCAGCTTTCGGACAGGCTACACTGAAGCTTTCTTT. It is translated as CASSFRTGYTEAFF.